Presented here are 9 T cell receptor beta chains from one specimen sequenced in a study of human T cells and chemical hapten exposure (dated by TCRdb to the early 2020s). Per the publication, the time point label means: pre-sensitization, week 0. This specimen's treatment or condition label, per the study, means: therapeutic diphenylcyclopropenone sensitization with weekly scalp DPC. Libraries were made using RACE. TCRdb records NextSeq 500 as the sequencer. The public sequencing data were trimmed at Q25 with fastp and processed into clonotypes with MiXCR by TCRdb, which kept only in-frame beta chains. Entries that share a CDR3 protein sequence are merged under the most common genes and DNA. Across this sample there are roughly 88,000 distinct CDR3 sequences, with 8% to 10% seen only once. Of the sample, around 4% is held by the ten largest clones. Sample: whole blood, taken in connection with sensitization to the hapten diphenylcyclopropenone (DPC). The receptors derive from a middle-aged woman with alopecia areata. Some clones in this sample may be carry-over from other donors' samples.

This clonotype has more than one count but fewer than ten. The chain links TRBV5-1 to TRBJ1-6; 11 positions agree with TRBD1. Trimming cost V 2 bases and J 6 bases; bases outside gene matches: 4. Germline V gene lookup returns CDR1 SGHRS and CDR2 YFSETQ. The CDR3 is 16 residues long. CDR3 nucleotide sequence: TGCGCCAGCAGCTTTGAAGGACAGGGGGCTAATTCACCCCTCCACTTT. Residues: CASSFEGQGANSPLHF.

In this sample, this clonotype turned up many times. This sequence joins TRBV7-6 and TRBJ1-1, with a weak D call TRBD1 (6 bases). V shed 1 base and J shed 7 bases, with 13 bases lying between them. The germline CDR1 and CDR2 sequences are SGHVS and FNYEAQ. The CDR3 runs 14 residues. In nucleotides, the CDR3 is TGTGCCAGCAGCTTAGGGTTAGGGGGAAGTGAAGCTTTCTTT. It is translated as CASSLGLGGSEAFF.

This sequence joins TRBV6-5 and TRBJ1-1; no definite D call. Germline CDR1 and CDR2: MNHEY and SVGAGI. This CDR3 is built from 12 residues. Trimming removed 7 bases at V and 1 base at J, with 7 bases between. The CDR3 region has the DNA TGTGCCAGCACGTCCGGGAACACTGAAGCTTTCTTT. Amino acids: CASTSGNTEAFF.

This chain connects TRBV7-2 to TRBJ1-5; possible D gene TRBD1, 5 bases. Germline loops: CDR1 SGHTA, CDR2 FQGNSA. This CDR3 region has 15 residues. V dropped 1 base and J dropped 4 bases, with 11 bases sitting between them. The CDR3 nucleotides are TGTGCCAGCAGCTTAGAGGGGACGGTGAATCAGCCCCAGCATTTT. It specifies CASSLEGTVNQPQHF. Full variable domain (remainder filled in from reference TRBV7-2 and TRBJ1-5): GAGVSQSPSNKVTEKGKDVELRCDPISGHTALYWYRQSLGQGLEFLIYFQGNSAPDKSGLPSDRFSAERTGGSVSTLTIQRTQQEDSAVYLCASSLEGTVNQPQHFGDGTRLSIL.

This chain joins TRBV5-5 and TRBJ1-1; weak D call: TRBD1 (5 bases). There are 14 residues in the CDR3. Per germline, CDR1 SGHKS and CDR2 YYEKEE (reference sequence). Trimming took 0 bases from V and 8 from J, leaving 14 bases between them. The CDR3 sequence: CASSLEVGRVEAFF. Here the CDR3 DNA reads TGTGCCAGCAGCTTGGAGGTGGGGCGGGTAGAAGCTTTCTTT.

This clonotype was recorded many times. V and J are TRBV7-7 and TRBJ2-5; D is unresolved. Trimming removed 5 bases from V and 5 bases from J, with 15 bases in between. The CDR3 is 14 amino acids. Per germline, CDR1 SSHAT and CDR2 FNYEAQ (reference sequence). The DNA for the CDR3 is TGTGCCAGCAGCCCTAACGTCGTCGGGGAGACCCAGTACTTC. Amino acids: CASSPNVVGETQYF.

This clonotype was picked up a small number of times. This chain joins TRBV28 and TRBJ2-7; the match to TRBD1 covers 10 bases. Looked up from germline, CDR1 is MDHEN and CDR2 is SYDVKM. Germline trimming cut 7 bases from V and 2 bases from J; bases unmatched to any gene: 11. This CDR3 spans 16 amino acids. CDR3 protein: CASKPPGQGWTYEQYF. Here the CDR3 DNA reads TGTGCCAGCAAGCCCCCGGGACAGGGGTGGACCTACGAGCAGTACTTC. Based on the CDR3 plus reference TRBV28 and TRBJ2-7, the full variable domain is DVKVTQSSRYLVKRTGEKVFLECVQDMDHENMFWYRQDPGLGLRLIYFSYDVKMKEKGDIPEGYSVSREKKERFSLILESASTNQTSMYLCASKPPGQGWTYEQYFGPGTRLTVT.

This rearrangement joins TRBV29-1 to TRBJ2-3; TRBD1 matches 8 bases. In germline, CDR1 is SQVTM, CDR2 ANQGSEA. After removal of 7 bases from V and 7 bases from J, the junction contained 7 bases not matched to a gene. The CDR3 runs 12 residues. Here the CDR3 reads CSGGQETHTQYF. The CDR3 bases are TGCAGCGGGGGACAGGAGACTCATACGCAGTATTTT.

This clonotype was recorded many times. The chain is built from TRBV20-1 and TRBJ1-2, with 7 nucleotides matching TRBD1. Germline CDR1 is DFQATT and CDR2 is SNEGSKA (reference sequence). Germline trimming cut 6 bases from V and 5 bases from J; bases unmatched to any gene: 9. This CDR3 spans 13 amino acids. This CDR3 is CSAPRTGTYGYTF. In DNA form, the CDR3 reads TGCAGTGCCCCCAGGACAGGAACTTATGGCTACACCTTC.